This entry is about one T cell receptor beta chain. MiXCR was run by TCRdb on the 5' RACE reads, yielding one entry per CDR3 protein. The sample comprises hundreds of thousands of distinct CDR3 sequences, approximately 18% of which are singletons, and 18% rests with the top ten. The data stem from a study of T cells after yellow fever vaccination. This CDR3 spans 14 amino acids. CDR1 and CDR2 from the germline V gene are SGHVS and FNYEAQ. V dropped 5 bases and J dropped 13; count of bases not matched to a gene: 5. V gene TRBV7-6 combines with J gene TRBJ2-1; 16 positions agree with TRBD2. This specimen was PBMCs, taken before the yellow fever booster vaccination. The TCR comes from a man younger than 35 who received the YFV17D yellow fever vaccine. The CDR3 DNA reads TGTGCCAGCAGCGGGGGACTAGCGGGAGGGTACCAGTTCTTC. This sequence encodes CASSGGLAGGYQFF.